One and the same sample provided the 27 T cell receptor beta chains below, sequenced in a study of CD8 T cells in Susac syndrome (dated by TCRdb to between 2019 and 2020). Libraries were prepared through the immunoSEQ multiplex PCR assay. RNA was extracted using the RNeasy kit, and about 0.45 to 1 ug of the RNA was reverse transcribed with random hexamers. The raw public reads went through TCRdb reprocessing: fastp at Q25, MiXCR clone calling, in-frame beta chains kept. Merged by CDR3 protein, the rows form single entries marked with the most common genes and DNA. The sample contains about 130,000 distinct CDR3 sequences, roughly 94% of them found a single time. Around 0.12% of the sample is in the top ten clones. Input material: CD4+ T cells from PBMCs. All receptors come from a human donor with multiple sclerosis.

The V gene is TRBV5-4, the J gene TRBJ1-1, with TRBD1 as a possible D gene (6 bases). The CDR3 covers 18 residues. Trimming removed 2 bases at V and 4 bases at J, with 24 bases between. Germline V gene data show CDR1 as SGHNT and CDR2 as YYREEE (reference sequence). CDR3 sequence reads: CASSLTEQGRLKSTEAFF. The CDR3, as DNA: TGTGCCAGCAGCTTAACGGAACAGGGTCGGTTGAAGAGCACTGAAGCTTTCTTT.

J is TRBJ1-1 and V is TRBV10-3, with no clear D. The CDR3 runs 14 residues. Germline loops: CDR1 ENHRY, CDR2 SYGVKD. V was pared by 2 bases and J by 5 bases, with 12 bases between. Here the CDR3 DNA reads TGTGCCATCAGTGAGGGGTCGGGAGGTACTGAAGCTTTCTTT. It encodes CAISEGSGGTEAFF.

The chain uses TRBV7-2 and TRBJ2-7; the match to TRBD2 covers 8 bases. The J segment lost 3 bases and the V segment lost 1 base, leaving 2 bases of the junction unmatched. There are 14 residues in the CDR3. CDR1 is SGHTA and CDR2 is FQGNSA in the germline V gene. CDR3 nucleotide sequence: TGTGCCAGCAGCTTAGGACTAGCGTTCTACGAGCAGTACTTC. Protein: CASSLGLAFYEQYF.

The genes are TRBV29-1 and TRBJ1-2; 11 bases match TRBD1. Germline-derived CDR1 and CDR2 are SQVTM and ANQGSEA. The junction had 13 bases not matched to a gene; V was cut back by 0 bases and J by 4 bases. The CDR3 covers 18 residues. CDR3 coding DNA: TGCAGCGTTGAAGATCGGGGGACAGGGGGTCCCCTTGGCTATGGCTACACCTTC. It yields the protein CSVEDRGTGGPLGYGYTF.

The V gene is TRBV30, the J gene TRBJ1-2; tentative D call: TRBD1 (5 bases). V shed 0 bases and J shed 7 bases, with 9 bases lying between them. Per germline, CDR1 GTSNPN and CDR2 SVGIG (reference sequence). The CDR3 extends over 12 amino acids. CDR3 sequence (DNA): TGTGCCTGGAGTGTAACAGGCGGTGGCTACACCTTC. This sequence encodes CAWSVTGGGYTF.

This chain uses TRBV20-1 with TRBJ2-5; D is undetermined. CDR1 is DFQATT and CDR2 is SNEGSKA in the germline V gene (reference sequence). Trimming stripped 3 bases from V and 2 bases from J, with 4 bases between. CDR3 size: 11 residues. Here the CDR3 reads CSASNQETQYF. DNA for the CDR3: TGCAGTGCTAGTAATCAAGAGACCCAGTACTTC.

The chain uses TRBV3-1 and TRBJ1-2, with TRBD1 identical over 7 bases. Per the germline V gene, CDR1 is LGHDT and CDR2 is YNNKEL (reference sequence). The V gene end was trimmed by 4 bases and the J gene end by 0 bases; junction bases not matched to a gene: 5. The CDR3 covers 15 residues. The CDR3 spells CASSLPGQPNYGYTF. The CDR3 DNA reads TGTGCCAGCAGCCTACCGGGACAGCCTAACTATGGCTACACCTTC. Variable domain in full (rest from reference TRBV3-1 and TRBJ1-2): DTAVSQTPKYLVTQMGNDKSIKCEQNLGHDTMYWYKQDSKKFLKIMFSYNNKELIINETVPNRFSPKSPDKAHLNLHINSLELGDSAVYFCASSLPGQPNYGYTFGSGTRLTVV.

The chain couples TRBV6-5 to TRBJ2-1; 9 nucleotides line up with TRBD2. V shed 7 bases, J shed 6 bases, and the junction held 4 bases outside the gene matches. This CDR3 contains 13 residues. CDR1 is MNHEY, CDR2 SVGAGI, per germline. The CDR3 loop reads CASKAGGRNEQFF. The CDR3 bases are TGTGCCAGCAAGGCGGGAGGGCGCAATGAGCAGTTCTTC.

The chain links TRBV10-3 to TRBJ1-1, with 10 bases matching TRBD1. The CDR3 runs 15 residues. Losses at the gene ends were 8 bases for V and 1 base for J; bases not matched to a gene: 7. The germline CDR1 and CDR2 sequences are ENHRY and SYGVKD. CDR3 sequence (DNA): TGTGCCATCGGGGGGACAGGGGAGAGGAACACTGAAGCTTTCTTT. Translation gives CAIGGTGERNTEAFF.

In this sample, this clonotype turned up once. The chain carries TRBV20-1 and TRBJ2-1; 8 nucleotides align to TRBD2. Germline lookup yields CDR1 DFQATT and CDR2 SNEGSKA (reference sequence). The CDR3 contains 17 residues. V was pared by 0 bases and J by 4 bases, with 11 bases of the junction left unmatched. DNA of the CDR3: TGCAGTGCTAGAGATCGGGAGGGACAACCCGTATACAATGAGCAGTTCTTC. This encodes CSARDREGQPVYNEQFF.

The V and J genes are TRBV2 and TRBJ2-5, with TRBD1 as a possible D gene (5 bases). This CDR3 spans 13 amino acids. In germline, CDR1 is SNHLY, CDR2 FYNNEI. The germline V and J ends were trimmed by 4 bases and 4 bases, with 10 bases remaining between them. CDR3 residues: CASSGAGPETQYF. The CDR3 DNA reads TGTGCCAGCAGTGGGGCAGGGCCAGAGACCCAGTACTTC.

V is TRBV12-5 and J is TRBJ1-1; D gene unclear. Germline CDR1 reads LGHNT; CDR2 reads FRNRAP. V was pared by 1 base and J by 0 bases, with 6 bases between. The length of the CDR3 is 14 residues. The CDR3 DNA sequence: TGTGCTAGTGGTTTGGACAAAATGAACACTGAAGCTTTCTTT. Translated, it gives CASGLDKMNTEAFF.

The chain joins TRBV25-1 to TRBJ2-5, with D perhaps matching TRBD2 (6 bases). The CDR3 sequence is 14 residues long. Germline CDR1 MGHDK, CDR2 SYGVNS. Trimming removed 4 bases from V and 5 bases from J, with 14 bases in between. The CDR3 sequence is CASSAAGGMETQYF. The CDR3 DNA is TGTGCCAGCAGTGCGGCCGGCGGGATGGAGACCCAGTACTTC.

The chain employs TRBV6-1 and TRBJ1-2; D call uncertain. This CDR3 has 17 residues. The germline V gene has CDR1 MNHNS and CDR2 SASEGT. Trimming left V 6 bases short and J 2 bases short, with 22 bases between. The CDR3 sequence is CASSKTPRGRFNYGYTF. The CDR3 nucleotides read TGTGCCAGCAGCAAAACACCACGTGGCAGGTTCAACTATGGCTACACCTTC.

This chain connects TRBV6-2 or TRBV6-3 to TRBJ1-2; 10 bases line up with TRBD1. V lost 5 bases and J lost 4; bases outside the gene matches: 13. CDR3 size: 17 residues. Per the germline V gene, CDR1 is MNHEY and CDR2 is SVGEGT. CDR3 sequence reads: CASSPGPGQGPLYGYTF. DNA of the CDR3: TGTGCCAGCAGTCCGGGGCCGGGACAGGGGCCGCTCTATGGCTACACCTTC.

The chain recombines TRBV5-4 with TRBJ2-7; a weak D match, TRBD1 (6 bases). The germline V gene encodes CDR1 SGHNT and CDR2 YYREEE (reference sequence). The CDR3 is 14 residues long. V lost 0 bases, J lost 6 bases, and 13 bases lay in between. The CDR3 here is CASSLGGGVGEQYF. The CDR3 region has the DNA TGTGCCAGCAGCTTGGGAGGGGGTGTAGGCGAGCAGTACTTC. The full variable domain, its missing parts supplied by reference TRBV5-4 and TRBJ2-7, is ETGVTQSPTHLIKTRGQQVTLRCSSQSGHNTVSWYQQALGQGPQFIFQYYREEENGRGNFPPRFSGLQFPNYSSELNVNALELDDSALYLCASSLGGGVGEQYFGPGTRLTVT.

This chain links TRBV4-1 with TRBJ2-5; D may match TRBD1 or TRBD2 (6 bases each). CDR3 length: 15 residues. The V end was cut by 1 base, the J end by 3 bases, with 12 bases between. The germline V gene encodes CDR1 MGHRA and CDR2 YSYEKL. DNA of the CDR3: TGCGCCAGCAGCCAAGGAATTAGGGGGGAAGAGACCCAGTACTTC. Translated, it gives CASSQGIRGEETQYF.

This clonotype was found a few times. J is TRBJ1-6 and V is TRBV7-3, with a tentative D call TRBD1 (6 bases). CDR3 length: 13 amino acids. Per germline, CDR1 SGHTA and CDR2 FQGTGA. V dropped 6 bases and J dropped 8 bases, with 11 bases sitting between them. Here the CDR3 DNA reads TGTGCCAGCAGGTCGACAGGTCATTCACCCCTCCACTTT. It encodes CASRSTGHSPLHF. Together with reference TRBV7-3 and TRBJ1-6, the CDR3 gives the full variable domain: GAGVSQTPSNKVTEKGKYVELRCDPISGHTALYWYRQSLGQGPEFLIYFQGTGAADDSGLPNDRFFAVRPEGSVSTLKIQRTERGDSAVYLCASRSTGHSPLHFGNGTRLTVT.

The CDR3 is CASSSYGPDTQYF. The CDR3 DNA reads as TGTGCCAGCAGTTCCTATGGCCCAGATACGCAGTATTTT. V gene TRBV12-3 or TRBV12-4 combines with J gene TRBJ2-3, with D unclear. This CDR3 has 13 residues. Trimming took 4 bases from V and 4 from J, leaving 9 bases between them.

V and J are TRBV20-1 and TRBJ1-5, with D perhaps matching TRBD1 (5 bases). The germline V gene has CDR1 DFQATT and CDR2 SNEGSKA (reference sequence). V was clipped by 3 bases and J by 2 bases, with 11 bases between them. The CDR3 is 14 amino acids. The chain's CDR3 is CSARGEGGNQPQHF. For the CDR3, the DNA is TGCAGTGCTAGGGGGGAGGGAGGCAATCAGCCCCAGCATTTT.

The chain couples TRBV12-3 or TRBV12-4 to TRBJ2-1; D is unresolved. Trimming removed 7 bases at V and 4 bases at J, with 17 bases between. The CDR3 length is 15 residues. In nucleotides, the CDR3 is TGTGCCAGCAACCTAGAGTCCGGGCCTTACAATGAGCAGTTCTTC. As protein: CASNLESGPYNEQFF.

This chain links TRBV4-2 with TRBJ1-2; TRBD1 matches 10 bases. CDR1 LGHNA and CDR2 YNFKEQ come from the germline V gene. CDR3 length: 15 amino acids. Unmatched junction bases numbered 6, after V lost 4 bases and J lost 4 bases. The DNA for the CDR3 is TGTGCCAGCAGCCCCCCAAGGACAGGGGGCTATGGCTACACCTTC. Translating it yields CASSPPRTGGYGYTF.

The chain uses TRBV4-3 and TRBJ1-2; no definite D call. Between the trimmed V and J ends, which lost 0 bases and 0 bases, there was a span of 8 bases. This CDR3 comprises 15 residues. The germline gives CDR1 LGHNA, CDR2 YSLEER. CDR3 amino acids: CASSQEGRTNYGYTF. DNA for the CDR3: TGCGCCAGCAGCCAAGAAGGGAGGACTAACTATGGCTACACCTTC.

V gene TRBV4-1 combines with J gene TRBJ1-2; D possibly corresponds to TRBD1 (6 bases). The CDR3 extends over 17 amino acids. Germline V gene data show CDR1 as MGHRA and CDR2 as YSYEKL. Trimming shortened V by 1 base and J by 0 bases, and 15 bases separated the two germline ends. CDR3: CASSQVVGQFPNYGYTF. CDR3 coding DNA: TGCGCCAGCAGCCAAGTTGTTGGACAGTTTCCTAACTATGGCTACACCTTC.

The chain has TRBV27 and TRBJ2-1; D ambiguous. The germline CDR1 and CDR2 sequences are MNHEY and SMNVEV (reference sequence). The CDR3 is 14 residues long. With 7 bases removed from V and 2 bases from J, the gap between germline ends came to 12 bases. The CDR3 sequence: CASTMGFTYNEQFF. As DNA, the CDR3 is TGTGCCAGCACTATGGGATTCACCTACAATGAGCAGTTCTTC.

This chain links TRBV7-2 with TRBJ2-3; possible D gene TRBD2, 6 bases. From germline, CDR1 is SGHTA and CDR2 FQGNSA. Trimming pared 5 bases from V and 0 bases from J, leaving 24 bases between. The CDR3 extends over 19 amino acids. The CDR3 region has the DNA TGTGCCAGCAGCCGAAGACCCCGCGGGGCCGCTTTTAGCACAGATACGCAGTATTTT. This codes for CASSRRPRGAAFSTDTQYF.

The chain joins TRBV3-1 to TRBJ1-2; D gene ambiguous. Germline V gives CDR1 LGHDT, CDR2 YNNKEL (reference sequence). This CDR3 has 15 residues. V shed 1 base and J shed 9 bases, with 18 bases lying between them. CDR3 region: CASSQGSGGSGSYTF. CDR3 in DNA: TGTGCCAGCAGCCAAGGATCGGGCGGGAGTGGCAGCTACACCTTC.